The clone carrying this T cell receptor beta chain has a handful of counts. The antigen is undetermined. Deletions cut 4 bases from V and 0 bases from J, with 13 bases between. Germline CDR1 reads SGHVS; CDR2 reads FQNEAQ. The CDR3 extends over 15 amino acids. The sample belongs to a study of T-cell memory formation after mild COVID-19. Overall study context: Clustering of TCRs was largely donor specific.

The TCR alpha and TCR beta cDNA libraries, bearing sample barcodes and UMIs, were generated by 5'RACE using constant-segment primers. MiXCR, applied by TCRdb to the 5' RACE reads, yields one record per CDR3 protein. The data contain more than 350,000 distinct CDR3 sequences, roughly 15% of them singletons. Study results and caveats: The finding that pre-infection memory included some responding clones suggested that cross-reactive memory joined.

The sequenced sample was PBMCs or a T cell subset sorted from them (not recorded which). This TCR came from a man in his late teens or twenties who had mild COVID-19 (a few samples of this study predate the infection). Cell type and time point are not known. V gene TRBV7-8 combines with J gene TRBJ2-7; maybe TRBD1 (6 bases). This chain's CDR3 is CASSSYQGISYEQYF. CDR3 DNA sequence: TGTGCCAGCAGCTCCTATCAGGGGATCTCCTACGAGCAGTACTTC. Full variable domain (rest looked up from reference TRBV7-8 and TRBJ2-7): GAGVSQSPRYKVAKRGQDVALRCDPISGHVSLFWYQQALGQGPEFLTYFQNEAQLDKSGLPSDRFFAERPEGSVSTLKIQRTQQEDSAVYLCASSSYQGISYEQYFGPGTRLTVT.